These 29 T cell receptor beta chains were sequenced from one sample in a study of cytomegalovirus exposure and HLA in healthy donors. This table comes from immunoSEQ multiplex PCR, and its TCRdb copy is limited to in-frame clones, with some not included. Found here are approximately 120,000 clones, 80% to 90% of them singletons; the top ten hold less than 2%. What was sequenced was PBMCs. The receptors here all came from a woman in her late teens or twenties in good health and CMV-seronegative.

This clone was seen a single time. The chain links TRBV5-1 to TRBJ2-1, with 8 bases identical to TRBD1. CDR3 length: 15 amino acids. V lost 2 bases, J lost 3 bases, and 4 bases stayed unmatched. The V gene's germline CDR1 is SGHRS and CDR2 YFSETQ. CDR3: CASSLGQGYYNEQFF. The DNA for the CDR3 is TGCGCCAGCAGCTTAGGACAGGGCTACTACAATGAGCAGTTCTTC.

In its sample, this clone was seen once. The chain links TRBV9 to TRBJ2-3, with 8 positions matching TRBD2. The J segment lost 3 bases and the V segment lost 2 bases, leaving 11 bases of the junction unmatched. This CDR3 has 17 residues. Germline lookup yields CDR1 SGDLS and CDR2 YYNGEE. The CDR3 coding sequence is TGTGCCAGCAGCGTCATGCCGCGGGGGGCCAAGACAGATACGCAGTATTTT. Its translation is CASSVMPRGAKTDTQYF.

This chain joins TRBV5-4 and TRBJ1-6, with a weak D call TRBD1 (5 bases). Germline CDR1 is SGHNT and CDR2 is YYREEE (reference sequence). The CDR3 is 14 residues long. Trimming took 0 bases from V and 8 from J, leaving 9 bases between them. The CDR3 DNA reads TGTGCCAGCAGCTTGGTAGGGGTCGATTCACCCCTCCACTTT. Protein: CASSLVGVDSPLHF.

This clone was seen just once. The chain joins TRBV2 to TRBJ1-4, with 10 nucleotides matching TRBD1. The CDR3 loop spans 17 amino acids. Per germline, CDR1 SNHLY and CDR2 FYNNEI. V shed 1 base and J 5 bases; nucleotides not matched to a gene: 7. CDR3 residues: CASSEGTGGVLNEKLFF. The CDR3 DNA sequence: TGTGCCAGCAGTGAAGGGACAGGGGGAGTTTTAAATGAAAAACTGTTTTTT.

CDR3 in amino acids: CASSYFVGGIHEQYF. DNA for the CDR3: TGTGCCAGCAGTTACTTTGTCGGCGGGATCCACGAGCAGTACTTC. The rearrangement joins TRBV6-5 to TRBJ2-7; a possible D gene is TRBD2 (6 bases). Trimming pared 1 base from V and 5 bases from J, leaving 15 bases between. Germline CDR1 is MNHEY and CDR2 is SVGAGI. This CDR3 contains 15 residues.

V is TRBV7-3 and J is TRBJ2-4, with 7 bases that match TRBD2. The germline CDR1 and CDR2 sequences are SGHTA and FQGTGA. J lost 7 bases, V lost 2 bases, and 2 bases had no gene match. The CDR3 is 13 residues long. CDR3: CASSLAGVNIQYF. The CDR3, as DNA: TGTGCCAGCAGCTTAGCGGGAGTGAACATTCAGTACTTC.

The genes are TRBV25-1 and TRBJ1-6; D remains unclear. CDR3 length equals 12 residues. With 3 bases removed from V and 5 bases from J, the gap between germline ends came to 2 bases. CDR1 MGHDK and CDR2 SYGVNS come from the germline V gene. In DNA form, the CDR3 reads TGTGCCAGCAGTGATAATAATTCACCCCTCCACTTT. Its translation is CASSDNNSPLHF.

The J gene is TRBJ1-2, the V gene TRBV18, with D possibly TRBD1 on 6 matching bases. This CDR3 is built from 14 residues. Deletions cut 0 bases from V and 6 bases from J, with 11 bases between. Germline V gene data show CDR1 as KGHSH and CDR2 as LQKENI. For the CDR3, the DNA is TGTGCCAGCTCACCACCCTGGGGGCGCGATGGCTACACCTTC. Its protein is CASSPPWGRDGYTF.

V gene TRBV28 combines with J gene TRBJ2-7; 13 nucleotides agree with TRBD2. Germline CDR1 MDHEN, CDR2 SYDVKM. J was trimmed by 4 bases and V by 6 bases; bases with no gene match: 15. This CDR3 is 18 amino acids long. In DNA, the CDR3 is TGTGCCAGCAGCCAACTAGCGGGAGGGCCTCGGGTAAATTACGAGCAGTACTTC. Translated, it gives CASSQLAGGPRVNYEQYF.

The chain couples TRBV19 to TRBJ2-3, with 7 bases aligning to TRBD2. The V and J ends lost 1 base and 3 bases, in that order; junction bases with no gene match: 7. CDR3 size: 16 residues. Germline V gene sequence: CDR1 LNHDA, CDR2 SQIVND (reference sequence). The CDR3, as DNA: TGTGCCAGTAGTATAGTCCCTGGGGGGGGGACAGATACGCAGTATTTT. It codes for CASSIVPGGGTDTQYF. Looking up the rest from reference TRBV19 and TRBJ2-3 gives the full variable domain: DGGITQSPKYLFRKEGQNVTLSCEQNLNHDAMYWYRQDPGQGLRLIYYSQIVNDFQKGDIAEGYSVSREKKESFPLTVTSAQKNPTAFYLCASSIVPGGGTDTQYFGPGTRLTVL.

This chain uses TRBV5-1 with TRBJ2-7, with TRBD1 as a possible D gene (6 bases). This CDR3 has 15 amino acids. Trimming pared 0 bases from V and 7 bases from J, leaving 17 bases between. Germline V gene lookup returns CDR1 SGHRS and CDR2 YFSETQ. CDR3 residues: CASSLEVRGRGEQYF. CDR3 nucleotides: TGCGCCAGCAGCTTGGAGGTCAGGGGTAGGGGGGAGCAGTACTTC.

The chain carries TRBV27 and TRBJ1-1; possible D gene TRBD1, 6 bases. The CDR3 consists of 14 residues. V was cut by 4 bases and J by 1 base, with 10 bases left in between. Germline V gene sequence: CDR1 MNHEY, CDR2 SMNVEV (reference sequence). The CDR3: CASSWDMRNTEAFF. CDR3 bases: TGTGCCAGCAGTTGGGACATGAGGAACACTGAAGCTTTCTTT.

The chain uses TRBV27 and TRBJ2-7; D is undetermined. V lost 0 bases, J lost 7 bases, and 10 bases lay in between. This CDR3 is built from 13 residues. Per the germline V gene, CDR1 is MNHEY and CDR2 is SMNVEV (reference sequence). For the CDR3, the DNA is TGTGCCAGCAGTTTATCGAGTATTGGTGAGCAGTACTTC. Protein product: CASSLSSIGEQYF.

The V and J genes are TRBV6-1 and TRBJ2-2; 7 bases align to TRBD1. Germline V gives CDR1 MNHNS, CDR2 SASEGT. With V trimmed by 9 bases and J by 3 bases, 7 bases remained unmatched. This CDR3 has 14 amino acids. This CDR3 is CASPGTEYTGELFF. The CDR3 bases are TGTGCCAGTCCCGGGACAGAATACACCGGGGAGCTGTTTTTT.

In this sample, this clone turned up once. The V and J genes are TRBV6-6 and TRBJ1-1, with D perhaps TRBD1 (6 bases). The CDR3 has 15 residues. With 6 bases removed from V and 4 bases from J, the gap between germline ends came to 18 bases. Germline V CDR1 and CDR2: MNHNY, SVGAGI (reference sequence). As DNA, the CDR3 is TGTGCCAGCAGCCGACCAAGGGGGGGTACCACTGAAGCTTTCTTT. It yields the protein CASSRPRGGTTEAFF.

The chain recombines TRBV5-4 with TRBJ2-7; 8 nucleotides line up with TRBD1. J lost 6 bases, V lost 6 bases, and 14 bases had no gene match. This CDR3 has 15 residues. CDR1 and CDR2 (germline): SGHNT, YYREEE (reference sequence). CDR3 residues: CASNLGGQVQGEQYF. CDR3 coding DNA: TGTGCCAGCAACCTCGGGGGACAGGTTCAGGGCGAGCAGTACTTC.

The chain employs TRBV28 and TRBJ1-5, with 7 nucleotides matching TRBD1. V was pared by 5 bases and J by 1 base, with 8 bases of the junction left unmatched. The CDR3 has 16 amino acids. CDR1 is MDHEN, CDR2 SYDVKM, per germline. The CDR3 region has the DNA TGTGCCAGCAGTCGGTCGGGACAGACAAGCAATCAGCCCCAGCATTTT. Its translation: CASSRSGQTSNQPQHF.

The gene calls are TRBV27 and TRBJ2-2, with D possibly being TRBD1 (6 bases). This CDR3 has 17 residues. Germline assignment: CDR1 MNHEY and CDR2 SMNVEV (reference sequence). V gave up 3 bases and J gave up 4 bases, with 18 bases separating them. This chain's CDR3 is CASSFPLGPRGTGELFF. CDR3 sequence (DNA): TGTGCCAGCAGTTTCCCACTAGGCCCCAGGGGCACCGGGGAGCTGTTTTTT.

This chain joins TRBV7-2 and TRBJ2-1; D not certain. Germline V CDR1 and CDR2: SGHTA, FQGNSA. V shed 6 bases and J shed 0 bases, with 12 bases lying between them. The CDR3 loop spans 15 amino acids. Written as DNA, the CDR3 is TGTGCCAGCAGTCGGAGCGCGAGCTCCTACAATGAGCAGTTCTTC. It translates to CASSRSASSYNEQFF.

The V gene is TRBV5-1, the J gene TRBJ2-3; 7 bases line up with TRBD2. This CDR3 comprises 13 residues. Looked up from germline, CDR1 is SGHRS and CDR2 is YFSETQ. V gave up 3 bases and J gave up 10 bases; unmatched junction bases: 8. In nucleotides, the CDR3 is TGCGCCAGCAGCTCGGGCCTGGCGGGGGCGCAGTATTTT. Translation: CASSSGLAGAQYF. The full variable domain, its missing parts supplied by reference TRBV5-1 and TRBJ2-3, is KAGVTQTPRYLIKTRGQQVTLSCSPISGHRSVSWYQQTPGQGLQFLFEYFSETQRNKGNFPGRFSGRQFSNSRSEMNVSTLELGDSALYLCASSSGLAGAQYFGPGTRLTVL.

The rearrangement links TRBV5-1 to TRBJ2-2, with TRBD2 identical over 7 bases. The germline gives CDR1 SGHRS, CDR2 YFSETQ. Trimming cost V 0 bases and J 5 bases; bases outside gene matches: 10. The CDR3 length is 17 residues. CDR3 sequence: CASSLALSSGGTGELFF. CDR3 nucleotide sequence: TGCGCCAGCAGCTTGGCCCTTTCTAGCGGAGGAACCGGGGAGCTGTTTTTT.

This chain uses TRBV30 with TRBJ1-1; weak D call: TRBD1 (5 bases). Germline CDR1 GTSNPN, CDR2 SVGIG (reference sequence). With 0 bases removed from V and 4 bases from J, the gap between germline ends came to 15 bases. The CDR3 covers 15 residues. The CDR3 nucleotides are TGTGCCTGGAGTGTACGTGCGGCGGGGGGCACTGAAGCTTTCTTT. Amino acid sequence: CAWSVRAAGGTEAFF.

The CDR3 nucleotides read TGCGCCAGCAGCCAGACCGGGACAGGGAATGAAAAACTGTTTTTT. This codes for CASSQTGTGNEKLFF. This chain connects TRBV4-1 to TRBJ1-4; 9 bases agree with TRBD1. V dropped 3 bases and J dropped 5; count of bases not matched to a gene: 4. The CDR3 has 15 residues. Germline V gene data show CDR1 as MGHRA and CDR2 as YSYEKL.

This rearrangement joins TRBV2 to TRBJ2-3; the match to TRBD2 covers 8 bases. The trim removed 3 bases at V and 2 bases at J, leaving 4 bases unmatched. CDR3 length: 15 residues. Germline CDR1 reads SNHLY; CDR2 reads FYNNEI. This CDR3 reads CASSDGTRATDTQYF. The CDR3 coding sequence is TGTGCCAGCAGTGACGGGACTAGAGCCACAGATACGCAGTATTTT.

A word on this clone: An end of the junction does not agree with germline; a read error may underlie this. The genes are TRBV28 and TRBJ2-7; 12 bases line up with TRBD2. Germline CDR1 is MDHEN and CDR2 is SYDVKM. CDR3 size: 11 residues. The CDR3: CASSPGLAGFF. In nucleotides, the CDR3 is TGTGCCAGCAGCCCGGGACTAGCGGGTTTTTTC. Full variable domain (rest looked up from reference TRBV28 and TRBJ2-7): DVKVTQSSRYLVKRTGEKVFLECVQDMDHENMFWYRQDPGLGLRLIYFSYDVKMKEKGDIPEGYSVSREKKERFSLILESASTNQTSMYLCASSPGLAGFFGPGTRLTVT.

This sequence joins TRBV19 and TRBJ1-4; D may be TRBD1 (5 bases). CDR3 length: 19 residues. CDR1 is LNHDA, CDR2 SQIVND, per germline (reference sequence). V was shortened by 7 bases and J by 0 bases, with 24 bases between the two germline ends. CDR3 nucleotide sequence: TGTGCCAGTAAGCGGGTCAGGGCGTATTATACCCCAACTAATGAAAAACTGTTTTTT. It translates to CASKRVRAYYTPTNEKLFF.

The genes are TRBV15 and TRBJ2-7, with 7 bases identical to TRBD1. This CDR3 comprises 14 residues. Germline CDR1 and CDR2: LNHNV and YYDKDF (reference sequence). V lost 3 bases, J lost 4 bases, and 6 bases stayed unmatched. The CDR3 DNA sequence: TGTGCCACCAGCAGGCCGGGACAGCCATACGAGCAGTACTTC. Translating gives CATSRPGQPYEQYF.

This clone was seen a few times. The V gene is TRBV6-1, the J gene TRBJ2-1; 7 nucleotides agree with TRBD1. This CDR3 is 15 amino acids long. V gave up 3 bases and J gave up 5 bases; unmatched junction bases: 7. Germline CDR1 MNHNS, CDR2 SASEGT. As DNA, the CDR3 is TGTGCCAGCAGTGAGGGGGACAGTGGGCACAATGAGCAGTTCTTC. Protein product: CASSEGDSGHNEQFF.

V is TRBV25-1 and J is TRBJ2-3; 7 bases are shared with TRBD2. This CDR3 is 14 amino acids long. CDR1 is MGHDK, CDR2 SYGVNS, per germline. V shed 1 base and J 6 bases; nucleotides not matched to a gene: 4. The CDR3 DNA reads TGTGCCAGCAGTGAATGGGGGGGACGGGATACGCAGTATTTT. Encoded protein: CASSEWGGRDTQYF. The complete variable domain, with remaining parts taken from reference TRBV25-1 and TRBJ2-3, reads EADIYQTPRYLVIGTGKKITLECSQTMGHDKMYWYQQDPGMELHLIHYSYGVNSTEKGDLSSESTVSRIRTEHFPLTLESARPSHTSQYLCASSEWGGRDTQYFGPGTRLTVL.